The 13 T cell receptor beta chains listed next were all sequenced from one sample in a study of cytomegalovirus exposure and HLA in healthy donors. The PCR was carried out with 60 Vbeta primers and 13 Jbeta primers. This table comes from immunoSEQ multiplex PCR, and its TCRdb copy is limited to in-frame clones, with some not included. The table records roughly 130,000 clones, 70% to 80% of them present only once. Sequencing was carried out using PBMCs. These receptors were taken from a man aged 18 to 29 in good health and CMV-seronegative.

This clone is a singleton in its sample. The rearrangement uses TRBV18 and TRBJ2-7; TRBD2 agrees at 7 bases. CDR3 length: 15 residues. Losses at the gene ends were 0 bases for V and 2 bases for J; bases not matched to a gene: 4. CDR1 is KGHSH and CDR2 is LQKENI in the germline V gene. CDR3 coding DNA: TGTGCCAGCTCACCACCCCGGCTAGCGGCCTACGAGCAGTACTTC. Translation: CASSPPRLAAYEQYF.

The J gene is TRBJ2-3, the V gene TRBV30, with 13 bases fitting TRBD2. Unmatched junction bases numbered 12, after V lost 4 bases and J lost 8 bases. CDR3 length equals 16 residues. The V gene's germline CDR1 is GTSNPN and CDR2 SVGIG (reference sequence). The CDR3 coding sequence is TGTGCCTGGACCGGCGTACTAGCGGGAGGGCCACGTACGCAGTATTTT. It specifies CAWTGVLAGGPRTQYF.

The rearrangement uses TRBV5-1 and TRBJ2-2; TRBD2 matches 10 bases. V shed 4 bases and J 6 bases; nucleotides not matched to a gene: 9. From germline, CDR1 is SGHRS and CDR2 YFSETQ. CDR3 length: 16 residues. The CDR3 loop reads CASSVLAGKDPGELFF. Here the CDR3 DNA reads TGCGCCAGCAGCGTACTAGCGGGAAAGGATCCCGGGGAGCTGTTTTTT.

The table lists this clone with a count of one. V is TRBV11-2 and J is TRBJ2-3; tentative D call: TRBD2 (5 bases). CDR3 length: 16 residues. The V gene's germline CDR1 is SGHAT and CDR2 FQNNGV. V lost 1 base to trimming and J lost 3 bases, with 14 bases between them. The CDR3 DNA follows: TGTGCCAGCAGCTTAGTGTTGCGGGCGACGACAGATACGCAGTATTTT. This translates into CASSLVLRATTDTQYF.

The sample holds a few counts of this clone. V gene TRBV6-5 combines with J gene TRBJ2-7, with TRBD1 matching 9 bases. The CDR3 loop spans 14 amino acids. Germline CDR1 is MNHEY and CDR2 is SVGAGI. The trim removed 6 bases at V and 2 bases at J, leaving 5 bases unmatched. The CDR3 reads CASRGTGKTYEQYF. CDR3 sequence (DNA): TGTGCCAGCAGGGGGACAGGGAAGACCTACGAGCAGTACTTC.

The rearrangement links TRBV7-3 to TRBJ2-2, with D possibly TRBD2 on 6 matching bases. Trimming took off 7 bases at V and 6 bases at J, with 18 bases between the two ends. CDR3 length: 15 residues. Germline lookup yields CDR1 SGHTA and CDR2 FQGTGA. In DNA form, the CDR3 reads TGTGCCAGCATTCAGGGCGGGATTTCAGCCGGGGAGCTGTTTTTT. It translates to CASIQGGISAGELFF.

The rearrangement joins TRBV7-2 to TRBJ1-2; 8 nucleotides match TRBD1. Germline assignment: CDR1 SGHTA and CDR2 FQGNSA. The length of the CDR3 is 15 residues. J lost 7 bases, V lost 5 bases, and 12 bases had no gene match. The CDR3 nucleotides read TGTGCCAGCAGCCCCCAGGCAGGGGGCGGTGGTGGCTACACCTTC. Its protein product is CASSPQAGGGGGYTF. Based on the CDR3 plus reference TRBV7-2 and TRBJ1-2, the full variable domain is GAGVSQSPSNKVTEKGKDVELRCDPISGHTALYWYRQSLGQGLEFLIYFQGNSAPDKSGLPSDRFSAERTGGSVSTLTIQRTQQEDSAVYLCASSPQAGGGGGYTFGSGTRLTVV.

This rearrangement joins TRBV4-1 to TRBJ2-3, with TRBD2 matching over 10 bases. The CDR3 totals 15 residues. V shed 4 bases and J 3 bases; nucleotides not matched to a gene: 4. Germline CDR1 MGHRA, CDR2 YSYEKL. The chain's CDR3 is CASSLSGRRTDTQYF. Here the CDR3 DNA reads TGCGCCAGCAGCCTTAGCGGGAGGCGGACAGATACGCAGTATTTT.

The genes are TRBV5-6 and TRBJ1-1; D gene unclear. Germline loops: CDR1 SGHDT, CDR2 YYEEEE. V was shortened by 4 bases and J by 6 bases, with 10 bases between the two germline ends. The CDR3 length is 12 residues. CDR3 loop: CASSEYMAEAFF. CDR3 nucleotides: TGTGCCAGCAGCGAATACATGGCTGAAGCTTTCTTT.

As regards this clone: Within the sample, other DNA sequences also encode this same CDR3. The CDR3 nucleotides are TGTGCCAGCTCTCTCCGGGAGACCCAGTACTTC. Translation: CASSLRETQYF. V and J are TRBV18 and TRBJ2-5; no definite D call. Germline CDR1 KGHSH, CDR2 LQKENI. V was trimmed by 6 bases and J by 5 bases, leaving 7 bases between them. The CDR3 is 11 residues long.

The J gene is TRBJ2-1, the V gene TRBV7-3, with D perhaps matching TRBD2 (5 bases). Germline V gene sequence: CDR1 SGHTA, CDR2 FQGTGA. This CDR3 region has 14 residues. V was trimmed by 3 bases and J by 0 bases, leaving 6 bases between them. This CDR3 reads CASSFAGSYNEQFF. The CDR3 DNA reads TGTGCCAGCAGCTTTGCGGGCTCCTACAATGAGCAGTTCTTC.

The V gene is TRBV7-9, the J gene TRBJ2-5; D may be TRBD2 (5 bases). V lost 2 bases and J lost 5, with 6 bases in between. The CDR3 extends over 12 amino acids. CDR1 and CDR2 (germline): SEHNR, FQNEAQ (reference sequence). CDR3 DNA sequence: TGTGCCAGCAGCTTAAGGGAGGAGACCCAGTACTTC. Its protein product is CASSLREETQYF.

The chain uses TRBV7-2 and TRBJ1-1, with D possibly TRBD1 on 5 matching bases. Germline CDR1 SGHTA, CDR2 FQGNSA. The CDR3 has 15 residues. V was shortened by 6 bases and J by 4 bases, with 18 bases between the two germline ends. The CDR3 bases are TGTGCCAGCAGGCAGGGTGTGGCACTGGGCACTGAAGCTTTCTTT. Its protein product is CASRQGVALGTEAFF.